These 4 T cell receptor beta chains were sequenced from one sample in a study of post-analysis software for immune sequencing data. Unique molecular identifiers featured in each of the TCR beta cDNA libraries. TCRdb passed the PCR reads through MiXCR, listing each CDR3 protein once. The table lists 650,000 to 900,000 distinct CDR3 sequences, around 46% of them singletons. No antigen is known for these receptors. Study findings and constraints: Elevated frequency relative to controls characterized several TRBV segments in patients, TRBV5-6, TRBV5-1 and TRBV20-1 among them.

The sample was blood. These receptors all stem from a girl aged 5-17 years with multiple sclerosis.

V is TRBV29-1 and J is TRBJ2-7; tentatively, D is TRBD1 (6 bases). V lost 7 bases and J lost 5, with 18 bases in between. This CDR3 has 13 amino acids. Germline V gene data show CDR1 as SQVTM and CDR2 as ANQGSEA. CDR3 amino acids: CSAATTGSHEQYF. The CDR3 coding sequence is TGCAGCGCCGCGACCACAGGGAGCCACGAGCAGTACTTC.

This clonotype has a single count. V usage is TRBV29-1 and J usage is TRBJ2-1, with TRBD2 identical over 9 bases. The germline V gene encodes CDR1 SQVTM and CDR2 ANQGSEA. The CDR3 consists of 18 residues. Trimming took 1 base from V and 2 from J; bases not matched to a gene: 12. This CDR3 reads CSVEGVTIAGEAYNEQFF. The CDR3 DNA reads as TGCAGCGTTGAAGGGGTGACTATAGCGGGAGAGGCCTACAATGAGCAGTTCTTC.

This clonotype has ten or more counts. The rearrangement uses TRBV20-1 and TRBJ2-3; TRBD2 aligns across 8 bases. J gave up 2 bases and V 4 bases, and 11 bases lay outside the gene matches. CDR1 and CDR2 from the germline V gene are DFQATT and SNEGSKA (reference sequence). The CDR3 length is 16 residues. CDR3 nucleotide sequence: TGCAGTGCTATCTCCGGGACTAGGGGGTCCACAGATACGCAGTATTTT. Its translation is CSAISGTRGSTDTQYF.

The chain employs TRBV5-5 and TRBJ1-4, with unresolved D. Per the germline V gene, CDR1 is SGHKS and CDR2 is YYEKEE (reference sequence). Between the trimmed V and J ends, which lost 3 bases and 8 bases, there was a span of 14 bases. This CDR3 is 14 amino acids long. In DNA form, the CDR3 reads TGTGCCAGCAGCTCCGAAGGGTTCGGGGAAAAACTGTTTTTT. This translates into CASSSEGFGEKLFF.